This T cell receptor beta chain was recorded in a study of shared clonotypes between healthy human individuals. About this clone: What it binds is unknown.

Measured with immunoSEQ multiplex PCR; TCRdb has only the in-frame clones, and not every one. The sample records around 2.5 million clones, 93% being singletons. Notes on the study in general: Larger richness was generally estimated for naive than memory subsets.

Germline loops: CDR1 DFQATT, CDR2 SNEGSKA (reference sequence). The CDR3 loop spans 11 amino acids. V was cut by 7 bases and J by 1 base, with 8 bases left in between. This chain uses TRBV20-1 with TRBJ2-7, with unresolved D. Sample: naive CD4+ T cells from PBMCs. The subset is: CD45RA+ positively selected. The receptor was isolated from a man between 18 and 29 years old in good health. Some clones in this sample may be carry-over from other donors' samples. The CDR3 DNA reads as TGCAGTGTAGGGTTTTCCTACGAGCAGTACTTC. The encoded protein is CSVGFSYEQYF.